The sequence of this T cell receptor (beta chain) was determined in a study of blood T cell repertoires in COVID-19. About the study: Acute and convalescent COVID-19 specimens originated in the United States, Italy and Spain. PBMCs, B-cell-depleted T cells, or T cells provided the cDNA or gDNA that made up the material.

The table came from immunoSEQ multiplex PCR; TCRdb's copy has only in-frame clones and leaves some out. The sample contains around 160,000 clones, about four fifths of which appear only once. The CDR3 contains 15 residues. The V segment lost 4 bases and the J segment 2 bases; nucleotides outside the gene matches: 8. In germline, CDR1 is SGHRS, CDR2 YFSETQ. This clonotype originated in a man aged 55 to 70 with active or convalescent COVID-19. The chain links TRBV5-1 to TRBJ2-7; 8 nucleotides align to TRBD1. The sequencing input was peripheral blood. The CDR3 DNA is TGCGCCAGCAGCCCCCAGGGGGCAGGGGCCTACGAGCAGTACTTC. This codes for CASSPQGAGAYEQYF.